Detailed here is one T cell receptor beta chain. Antigen unknown. Both 60 Vbeta primers and 13 Jbeta primers went into the PCR. TCRdb's table, derived via immunoSEQ multiplex PCR, lists solely in-frame clones and lacks some. The sample consists of around 120,000 clones, 60% to 85% of them appearing once. The record originates from a study of cytomegalovirus exposure and HLA in healthy donors. Notes on the study in general: HLA-A and HLA-B allele assignments for most subjects were reportedly predicted accurately using TCR beta sequences. One cluster of highly shared sequence variants probably arose as a sequencing artifact. Apart from CMV serostatus, no immune exposure information was available. The majority of TCR sequences were rare, yet some public TCRs appeared in many donors.

The germline V gene has CDR1 SNHLY and CDR2 FYNNEI. This CDR3 has 13 amino acids. V shed 7 bases, J shed 4 bases, and the junction held 6 bases outside the gene matches. The chain recombines TRBV2 with TRBJ2-5, with 7 bases aligning to TRBD2. The specimen was PBMCs. This clonotype was obtained from a woman aged 40 to 49 in good health and CMV-seropositive. The DNA for the CDR3 is TGTGCCAGCACGCGACTAGCAGGAGAGACCCAGTACTTC. It encodes CASTRLAGETQYF.